A single sample gave rise to the 15 T cell receptor beta chains below, sequenced in a study of immune cell composition in non-small cell lung cancer. TCRdb's copy holds only in-frame clones and misses some; the assay was immunoSEQ multiplex PCR. This table holds thousands of clones, roughly 84% found once. Normal lung was taken at the farthest possible site, at least 3 cm from tumour. The sample consisted of non-adjacent lung tissue. The receptors here all came from a human donor with non-small cell lung cancer.

The chain uses TRBV7-8 and TRBJ2-2; D is perhaps TRBD2 (7 bases). The CDR3 totals 15 residues. Looked up from germline, CDR1 is SGHVS and CDR2 is FQNEAQ. V dropped 7 bases and J dropped 6 bases, with 18 bases sitting between them. The DNA for the CDR3 is TGTGCCAGCAAATTTAGGGGGAGGGAGGCCGGGGAGCTGTTTTTT. Its protein product is CASKFRGREAGELFF. Full variable domain (remainder filled in from reference TRBV7-8 and TRBJ2-2): GAGVSQSPRYKVAKRGQDVALRCDPISGHVSLFWYQQALGQGPEFLTYFQNEAQLDKSGLPSDRFFAERPEGSVSTLKIQRTQQEDSAVYLCASKFRGREAGELFFGEGSRLTVL.

This clone has a single count. The CDR3 DNA sequence: TGTGCCAGCTCTGAGGGTTACAATCAGCCCCAGCATTTT. Amino acids: CASSEGYNQPQHF. The chain is built from TRBV4-2 and TRBJ1-5; D unresolved. The length of the CDR3 is 13 residues. Trimming cost V 8 bases and J 3 bases, with 11 bases left between them. The germline V gene has CDR1 LGHNA and CDR2 YNFKEQ.

The V call is TRBV5-6, the J call TRBJ2-3; tentatively, D is TRBD2 (6 bases). Germline loops: CDR1 SGHDT, CDR2 YYEEEE. The CDR3 runs to 12 residues. V was clipped by 4 bases and J by 4 bases, with 7 bases between them. CDR3 in amino acids: CASSLAPDTQYF. The DNA of the CDR3 is TGTGCCAGCAGCCTAGCGCCAGATACGCAGTATTTT. Variable domain in full (rest from reference TRBV5-6 and TRBJ2-3): DAGVTQSPTHLIKTRGQQVTLRCSPKSGHDTVSWYQQALGQGPQFIFQYYEEEERQRGNFPDRFSGHQFPNYSSELNVNALLLGDSALYLCASSLAPDTQYFGPGTRLTVL.

The V gene is TRBV5-1, the J gene TRBJ1-2, with 8 nucleotides matching TRBD1. The CDR3 totals 15 residues. V lost 4 bases to trimming and J lost 4 bases; unmatched junction nucleotides: 9. CDR1 and CDR2 (germline): SGHRS, YFSETQ. The CDR3 DNA reads as TGCGCCAGCAGCGACGGGACAGGCGGGGTCTATGGCTACACCTTC. Residues: CASSDGTGGVYGYTF.

The rearrangement links TRBV10-3 to TRBJ2-2; 9 nucleotides align to TRBD1. Per germline, CDR1 ENHRY and CDR2 SYGVKD. This CDR3 contains 14 residues. V lost 6 bases to trimming and J lost 1 base; unmatched junction nucleotides: 0. CDR3 loop: CAIRDRGNTGELFF. CDR3 in DNA: TGTGCCATCAGGGACAGGGGGAACACCGGGGAGCTGTTTTTT.

The chain recombines TRBV6-5 with TRBJ1-1, with TRBD1 matching over 7 bases. The V gene end was trimmed by 6 bases and the J gene end by 4 bases; junction bases not matched to a gene: 8. Looked up from germline, CDR1 is MNHEY and CDR2 is SVGAGI. The CDR3 covers 14 residues. CDR3 in DNA: TGTGCCAGCAGCCCTACAGGGGATAGCACTGAAGCTTTCTTT. Translation gives CASSPTGDSTEAFF.

In its sample, this clone was seen once. The chain uses TRBV7-8 and TRBJ2-1, with TRBD1 as a possible D gene (6 bases). The germline V gene encodes CDR1 SGHVS and CDR2 FQNEAQ. V lost 4 bases and J 6 bases, leaving 13 bases between the germline ends. This CDR3 has 14 amino acids. The CDR3 spells CASSSVLGGNEQFF. DNA for the CDR3: TGTGCCAGCAGCTCCGTCTTAGGGGGCAATGAGCAGTTCTTC.

This clone was recorded once. V and J are TRBV21-1 and TRBJ2-7; TRBD1 is the table's D call, not checked against the DNA. TRBV21-1 is classified as a pseudogene. CDR3 size: 14 residues. CDR3: CASSTGQGSYEQYF. The CDR3 region has the DNA TGTGCCAGCAGCACTGGACAGGGGTCGTACGAGCAGTACTTC.

The chain joins TRBV2 to TRBJ2-1; tentatively, D is TRBD2 (6 bases). Germline lookup yields CDR1 SNHLY and CDR2 FYNNEI. The germline V and J ends were trimmed by 4 bases and 9 bases, with 19 bases remaining between them. The CDR3 runs 15 residues. The CDR3 nucleotides read TGTGCCAGCAGTGGCGGGAACTCAATGGTGAGTGAGCAGTTCTTC. Its translation: CASSGGNSMVSEQFF.

The rearrangement uses TRBV7-9 and TRBJ2-5, with 14 bases aligning to TRBD2. The CDR3 loop spans 16 amino acids. Losses at the gene ends were 3 bases for V and 2 bases for J; bases not matched to a gene: 2. In germline, CDR1 is SEHNR, CDR2 FQNEAQ (reference sequence). CDR3 bases: TGTGCCAGCAGCTTGGGGACTAGCGGGAGACAAGAGACCCAGTACTTC. Its protein product is CASSLGTSGRQETQYF.

The CDR3 DNA is TGTGCCAGCAGCCCGGTCCGGTCCGGGGAGCTGTTTTTT. Protein: CASSPVRSGELFF. The chain has TRBV7-2 and TRBJ2-2; D is uncertain. CDR1 and CDR2 from the germline V gene are SGHTA and FQGNSA. The V end was cut by 5 bases, the J end by 6 bases, with 10 bases between. The length of the CDR3 is 13 residues.

The chain uses TRBV5-1 and TRBJ2-3, with D perhaps matching TRBD1 (6 bases). The CDR3 has 15 residues. Germline values: CDR1 SGHRS, CDR2 YFSETQ. V was cut by 0 bases and J by 2 bases, with 10 bases left in between. The DNA for the CDR3 is TGCGCCAGCAGCTTGGCGGGACACCCCACAGATACGCAGTATTTT. Translated, it gives CASSLAGHPTDTQYF.

The chain couples TRBV7-2 to TRBJ2-3; the match to TRBD1 covers 8 bases. Germline values: CDR1 SGHTA, CDR2 FQGNSA. J was trimmed by 1 base and V by 4 bases; bases with no gene match: 4. There are 15 residues in the CDR3. The CDR3 bases are TGTGCCAGCAGCTGGACAGGGTTCGGCACAGATACGCAGTATTTT. Its protein is CASSWTGFGTDTQYF.

The V gene is TRBV19, the J gene TRBJ2-1; 7 positions agree with TRBD2. The CDR3 has 16 residues. The V gene end was trimmed by 1 base and the J gene end by 4 bases; junction bases not matched to a gene: 7. Germline V gene lookup returns CDR1 LNHDA and CDR2 SQIVND (reference sequence). The CDR3, as DNA: TGTGCCAGTAGTATAGGGGATAGCGGGTATTACAATGAGCAGTTCTTC. Protein: CASSIGDSGYYNEQFF.

This chain connects TRBV10-3 to TRBJ2-1; the D gene is possibly TRBD2 (5 bases). Germline assignment: CDR1 ENHRY and CDR2 SYGVKD. Trimming took off 4 bases at V and 8 bases at J, with 24 bases between the two ends. The CDR3 loop spans 17 amino acids. CDR3 region: CAISAYRGVEGMDEQFF. Here the CDR3 DNA reads TGTGCCATCAGTGCCTATCGTGGGGTAGAGGGTATGGATGAGCAGTTCTTC.